This T cell receptor beta chain was profiled in a study of breast tumors, draining lymph nodes, adjacent tissues. Study-level findings and limits: Tumor T cell lymph node origin was a supported hypothesis, not proven. Compared with basal-like, luminal-like tumors shared significantly more repertoire with nontumor tissue. Tumor repertoires ranked between lymph nodes and nontumor tissue in diversity, with V and J gene preferences.

Samples came from axillary lymph nodes draining the breast cancer. This clonotype has at least ten counts. Its antigen is as yet unknown. TCRdb reprocessed the multiplex PCR reads with MiXCR, giving one entry per CDR3 protein. Of 150,000 to 250,000 distinct CDR3 sequences in the sample, 31% were seen once. Between the trimmed V and J ends, which lost 2 bases and 2 bases, there was a span of 12 bases. This CDR3 contains 14 residues. The germline gives CDR1 DFQATT, CDR2 SNEGSKA (reference sequence). Sequences were obtained from axillary lymph node tissue. This sequence joins TRBV20-1 and TRBJ2-5; D is possibly TRBD2 (5 bases). The receptor was isolated from a female donor with breast cancer. Some clones in this sample may be carry-over from other donors' samples. CDR3 in DNA: TGCAGTGCTAGATCCAGCGGAATTCAAGAGACCCAGTACTTC. It specifies CSARSSGIQETQYF.